The rows below give T cell receptor beta chains drawn from one sample of a study of T-cell reconstitution after alpha-beta-depleted transplantation in children. TCRdb itself ran the PCR reads through MiXCR, one entry per CDR3 protein. This table has more than 450,000 distinct CDR3 sequences, around 16% appearing once. This material consisted of PBMCs from the stem cell graft donor, taken from the stem cell graft. The receptors shown here come from a human donor who donated a stem cell graft to a child with acute lymphoblastic leukemia. Both conserved end residues are part of each CDR3. D genes are given only for firm matches. Size tells how often a clone was seen (once, few, many) or the class of an expanded clone, and some rows leave it out.

TRBV27	TRBJ1-5	.	few	TGTGCCAGCAGGACCCAGGGACTGTACAATCAGCCCCAGCATTTT	CASRTQGLYNQPQHF
TRBV15	TRBJ2-2	.	few	TGTGCCACCGGTTCAACGGCCGGGGAGCTGTTTTTT	CATGSTAGELFF
TRBV6-5	TRBJ2-2	TRBD1	.	TGTGCCAGCAGTTACTCGATACCAGGGGGCATCTCCGGGGAGCTGTTTTTT	CASSYSIPGGISGELFF
TRBV7-3	TRBJ2-7	TRBD1	few	TGTGCCAGCAGCTTTACCGGGACAGACGAGCAGTACTTC	CASSFTGTDEQYF
TRBV15	TRBJ2-7	.	.	TGTGCCACCAGCAGAGAAGCCCCTGGGCCAGGGGGGACCTACGAGCAGTACTTC	CATSREAPGPGGTYEQYF
TRBV2	TRBJ2-1	TRBD2	.	TGTGCCAGAGGGGGGGGACTAGCGGGAGCGGGCTCCTACAATGAGCAGTTCTTC	CARGGGLAGAGSYNEQFF
TRBV4-1	TRBJ2-1	TRBD2	few	TGCGCCAGCAGCCAGACACCGGGACTAGCGGGATCCAATGAGCAGTTCTTC	CASSQTPGLAGSNEQFF
TRBV5-1	TRBJ2-5	.	many	TGCGCCAGCAGCTTGTCGATTTGGGGGTTGGAGACCCAGTACTTC	CASSLSIWGLETQYF
TRBV9	TRBJ1-4	.	.	TGTGCCAGCAGCTCAGGCGGTGCAACTAATGAAAAACTGTTTTTT	CASSSGGATNEKLFF
TRBV7-9	TRBJ2-7	TRBD2	few	TGTGCCAGCAGCTCGGGACTAGCGGCGGGGGACGAGCAGTACTTC	CASSSGLAAGDEQYF
TRBV5-1	TRBJ2-7	TRBD1	.	TGCGCCAGCAGCTCCCGGGACAGGGTCCACGAGCAGTACTTC	CASSSRDRVHEQYF
TRBV4-1	TRBJ1-6	.	.	TGCGCCAGCAGCCAAGATCCGGGGGGAAAAGGTAATTCACCCCTCCACTTT	CASSQDPGGKGNSPLHF
TRBV10-1	TRBJ2-7	.	.	TGCGCCAGCAGTGAAATAGGGCAATACGAGCAGTACTTC	CASSEIGQYEQYF
TRBV5-1	TRBJ2-3	TRBD1	few	TGCGCCAGCCGGGACAGTTCTAGAGCAGATACGCAGTATTTT	CASRDSSRADTQYF